These 19 T cell receptor beta chains were sequenced from one sample in a study of cytomegalovirus exposure and HLA in healthy donors. The study ran its PCR with 60 Vbeta and 13 Jbeta primers. The table came from immunoSEQ multiplex PCR; TCRdb's copy has only in-frame clones and leaves some out. The table shows about 160,000 clones, with 80% to 90% occurring only once. Sequenced sample: PBMCs. The receptor set was obtained from a man aged 50 to 60 in good health and CMV-seropositive.

V is TRBV5-1 and J is TRBJ2-1, with D tentatively TRBD2 (5 bases). This CDR3 contains 15 residues. Trimming removed 3 bases at V and 0 bases at J, with 10 bases between. Germline V gene lookup returns CDR1 SGHRS and CDR2 YFSETQ. DNA for the CDR3: TGCGCCAGCAGCTCGGTCCGGGACTCCTACAATGAGCAGTTCTTC. It translates to CASSSVRDSYNEQFF.

The chain has TRBV10-2 and TRBJ1-2; 7 bases fit TRBD1. CDR3 length: 15 amino acids. Germline loops: CDR1 WSHSY, CDR2 SAAADI. V was clipped by 2 bases and J by 4 bases; unmatched bases: 7. CDR3 coding DNA: TGCGCCAGCAGTGAGCCGACAGGGTTGCGCTATGGCTACACCTTC. Its translation: CASSEPTGLRYGYTF.

This chain connects TRBV6-6 to TRBJ2-3, with TRBD2 matching over 10 bases. The CDR3 is 15 residues long. J was trimmed by 3 bases and V by 0 bases; bases with no gene match: 0. Germline V gives CDR1 MNHNY, CDR2 SVGAGI (reference sequence). Here the CDR3 DNA reads TGTGCCAGCAGTTACTCGACTAGCGGGACAGATACGCAGTATTTT. Translated: CASSYSTSGTDTQYF.

This clone was seen a handful of times. V is TRBV7-8 and J is TRBJ2-5, with TRBD1 as a possible D gene (6 bases). Between the trimmed V and J ends, which lost 1 base and 3 bases, there was a span of 12 bases. The CDR3 has 15 amino acids. Germline V CDR1 and CDR2: SGHVS, FQNEAQ. For the CDR3, the DNA is TGTGCCAGCAGCTTAGGGGACACAGCGGAAGAGACCCAGTACTTC. Its translation: CASSLGDTAEETQYF.

This clone was counted a few times. The chain links TRBV14 to TRBJ1-1; TRBD1 is a possible D gene (6 bases). The germline V gene has CDR1 SGHDN and CDR2 FVKESK. V lost 3 bases and J 10 bases, leaving 9 bases between the germline ends. The CDR3 length is 11 residues. In DNA form, the CDR3 reads TGTGCCAGCAGCCAGGGACACGGAGCTTTCTTT. Protein sequence: CASSQGHGAFF.

V and J are TRBV19 and TRBJ2-5; the D gene is possibly TRBD2 (6 bases). Germline CDR1 reads LNHDA; CDR2 reads SQIVND (reference sequence). This CDR3 has 13 residues. Trimming removed 10 bases from V and 5 bases from J, with 17 bases in between. The CDR3 sequence: CATSGVAGETQYF. CDR3 in DNA: TGTGCCACCTCGGGGGTAGCCGGGGAGACCCAGTACTTC.

The chain employs TRBV9 and TRBJ1-4; D possibly corresponds to TRBD1 (6 bases). The length of the CDR3 is 15 residues. The ends were cut back, 3 bases at V and 5 bases at J, with 14 bases in the middle. Per germline, CDR1 SGDLS and CDR2 YYNGEE. CDR3 nucleotides: TGTGCCAGCAGCGCTATACCGGGACAAAATGAAAAACTGTTTTTT. Its protein product is CASSAIPGQNEKLFF.

This clone was detected only once. The chain recombines TRBV19 with TRBJ2-3; possibly TRBD1 for D (5 bases). The CDR3 runs 15 residues. Between the trimmed V and J ends, which lost 3 bases and 4 bases, there was a span of 14 bases. CDR1 is LNHDA, CDR2 SQIVND, per germline (reference sequence). CDR3 amino acids: CASSMTALGADTQYF. Here the CDR3 DNA reads TGTGCCAGTAGTATGACAGCCCTAGGCGCAGATACGCAGTATTTT.

This chain links TRBV6-4 with TRBJ2-6; TRBD2 matches 10 bases. Germline V CDR1 and CDR2: MRHNA, SNTAGT. The CDR3 spans 18 residues. With 8 bases clipped from V and 3 bases from J, the junction kept 13 bases outside the gene matches. CDR3 nucleotide sequence: TGTGCCAGCTATCCTCCGGAGCGGGAGGGGCATGGGGCCAACGTCCTGACTTTC. Translation: CASYPPEREGHGANVLTF.

This clone was counted at least ten times. The V call is TRBV6-1, the J call TRBJ1-1; 9 bases match TRBD1. The CDR3 extends over 14 amino acids. The germline V gene has CDR1 MNHNS and CDR2 SASEGT. Losses at the gene ends were 7 bases for V and 6 bases for J; bases not matched to a gene: 9. In DNA form, the CDR3 reads TGTGCCAGCATTACCGACAGGGGGTTCCCTGAAGCTTTCTTT. The encoded protein is CASITDRGFPEAFF.

This chain links TRBV18 with TRBJ2-7; D unresolved. V lost 0 bases and J lost 0, with 6 bases in between. CDR3 length: 14 amino acids. Germline lookup yields CDR1 KGHSH and CDR2 LQKENI. CDR3 sequence reads: CASSPPYSSYEQYF. The CDR3 DNA sequence: TGTGCCAGCTCACCACCTTACAGCTCCTACGAGCAGTACTTC.

This chain connects TRBV19 to TRBJ2-1, with 9 nucleotides matching TRBD1. This CDR3 comprises 17 residues. Trimming removed 3 bases from V and 7 bases from J; junction bases left unmatched: 13. CDR1 and CDR2 (germline): LNHDA, SQIVND (reference sequence). The CDR3 reads CASSILNPGQGENEQFF. CDR3 bases: TGTGCCAGTAGTATCCTGAACCCGGGACAGGGTGAGAATGAGCAGTTCTTC.

The chain has TRBV5-4 and TRBJ1-4; no clear D. V was pared by 0 bases and J by 0 bases, with 9 bases between. The CDR3 totals 16 residues. Germline CDR1 and CDR2: SGHNT and YYREEE (reference sequence). The CDR3 is CASSLAEEATNEKLFF. In DNA form, the CDR3 reads TGTGCCAGCAGCTTGGCCGAGGAGGCAACTAATGAAAAACTGTTTTTT.

V usage is TRBV9 and J usage is TRBJ1-2; D is unclear. This CDR3 has 14 residues. V was trimmed by 4 bases and J by 3 bases, leaving 13 bases between them. Germline CDR1 SGDLS, CDR2 YYNGEE. In DNA form, the CDR3 reads TGTGCCAGCAGCACAGAACCCCCGTACTATGGCTACACCTTC. It specifies CASSTEPPYYGYTF.

The chain recombines TRBV6-1 with TRBJ1-5, with a weak D call TRBD1 (5 bases). With 6 bases removed from V and 6 bases from J, the gap between germline ends came to 15 bases. Looked up from germline, CDR1 is MNHNS and CDR2 is SASEGT. This CDR3 has 14 amino acids. The CDR3 is CASRVGQGGQPQHF. CDR3 DNA: TGTGCCAGCAGGGTTGGGCAGGGAGGTCAGCCCCAGCATTTT.

V gene TRBV5-6 combines with J gene TRBJ2-7, with 9 bases lining up with TRBD1. Germline V gene sequence: CDR1 SGHDT, CDR2 YYEEEE. V trimming: 2 bases; J trimming: 5 bases; junction bases outside the gene matches: 5. CDR3 length equals 14 residues. CDR3 sequence: CASSFLGQGNEQYF. The CDR3, as DNA: TGTGCCAGCAGCTTTCTGGGACAGGGCAACGAGCAGTACTTC.

The chain uses TRBV29-1 and TRBJ1-1, with a weak D call TRBD1 (6 bases). This CDR3 comprises 17 residues. In germline, CDR1 is SQVTM, CDR2 ANQGSEA. V lost 0 bases and J 3 bases, leaving 20 bases between the germline ends. CDR3 DNA sequence: TGCAGCGTTGAAGAATCTACGTACAGGGTTGGGGACACTGAAGCTTTCTTT. Its protein product is CSVEESTYRVGDTEAFF.

The chain is built from TRBV7-8 and TRBJ2-3; D is ambiguous. The germline V and J ends were trimmed by 3 bases and 0 bases, with 10 bases remaining between them. CDR1 and CDR2 from the germline V gene are SGHVS and FQNEAQ. The CDR3 totals 15 residues. CDR3 protein: CASSFGQASTDTQYF. CDR3 coding DNA: TGTGCCAGCAGCTTCGGCCAGGCCAGCACAGATACGCAGTATTTT.

This clone was detected only once. The V gene is TRBV5-1, the J gene TRBJ2-3; 7 nucleotides line up with TRBD2. V dropped 3 bases and J dropped 5; count of bases not matched to a gene: 15. The CDR3 length is 17 residues. CDR1 and CDR2 (germline): SGHRS, YFSETQ. In DNA, the CDR3 is TGCGCCAGCAGCTCGATCTTCGGGGCGGGAGACAGAGATACGCAGTATTTT. It translates to CASSSIFGAGDRDTQYF.